This record covers a single T cell receptor beta chain. Its target is not known. CDR3 length equals 11 residues. Germline V CDR1 and CDR2: SGDLS, YYNGEE. V lost 4 bases and J 5 bases, leaving 4 bases between the germline ends. This specimen comes from a study of T cell responses to AZD1222 COVID-19 vaccine. Whole-study context: It was second doses at about 4 or about 12 weeks that were pooled.

Some clones are missing from TCRdb's copy, which holds only in-frame ones; the method was immunoSEQ multiplex PCR. This sample yields fewer than 110,000 clones, of which under 95% are seen a single time; 20% to 25% belongs to the top ten. Broader study findings: Repertoires were collected only later (after the peak T cell response had occurred).

The receptor was derived from an adult in good health. The starting material was peripheral blood, obtained on day 0 of AZD1222 vaccination. The V gene is TRBV9, the J gene TRBJ1-3; D is unresolved. This CDR3 is CASSLRNTIYF. The CDR3 nucleotides read TGTGCCAGCAGCCTTCGAAACACCATATATTTT.